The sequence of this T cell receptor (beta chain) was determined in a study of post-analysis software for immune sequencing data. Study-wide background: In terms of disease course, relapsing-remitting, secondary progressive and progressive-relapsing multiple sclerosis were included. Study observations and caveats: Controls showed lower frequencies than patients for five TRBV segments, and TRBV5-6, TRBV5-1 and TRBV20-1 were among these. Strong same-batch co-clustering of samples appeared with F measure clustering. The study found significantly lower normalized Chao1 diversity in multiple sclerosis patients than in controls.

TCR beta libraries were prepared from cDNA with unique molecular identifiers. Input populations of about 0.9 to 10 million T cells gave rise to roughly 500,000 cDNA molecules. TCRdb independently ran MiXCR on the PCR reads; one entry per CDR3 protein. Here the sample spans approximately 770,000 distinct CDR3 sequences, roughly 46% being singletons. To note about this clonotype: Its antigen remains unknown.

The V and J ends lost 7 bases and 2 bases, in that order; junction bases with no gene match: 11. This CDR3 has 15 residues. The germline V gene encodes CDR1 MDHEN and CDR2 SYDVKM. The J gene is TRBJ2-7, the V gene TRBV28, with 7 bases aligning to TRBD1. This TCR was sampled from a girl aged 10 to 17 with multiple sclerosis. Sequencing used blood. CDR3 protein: CASTATGTDPYEQYF. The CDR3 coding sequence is TGTGCCAGCACCGCCACCGGGACAGACCCCTACGAGCAGTACTTC.